This T cell receptor (beta chain) was captured in a study of CD8+ T cells in alopecia areata. At the level of the study: Tofacitinib therapy took 6 to 18 months; 6 months off drug came after.

The sequencing template was cDNA reverse transcribed from extracted RNA. Data came from immunoSEQ multiplex PCR; TCRdb stores just in-frame clones and leaves some out. Among more than 100,000 clones, 85% to 90% were seen once, and the ten largest hold over 8.5%. Noted treatment: oral pan-JAK inhibitor, 5-10 mg twice daily. The ends lost 2 bases at V and 4 bases at J; junction bases unmatched: 5. This CDR3 contains 15 residues. Germline V gene sequence: CDR1 ENHRY, CDR2 SYGVKD. This TCR derives from a human donor with alopecia areata. The sample here was CD8+ T cells sorted from blood, taken at approximately week 30, from a patient treated with tofacitinib. The chain is built from TRBV10-3 and TRBJ2-1; TRBD2 matches at 7 bases. DNA of the CDR3: TGTGCCATCAGTGAGGCGTGGCGGGAGTACAATGAGCAGTTCTTC. Residues: CAISEAWREYNEQFF.